These T cell receptor beta chains were read from a single sample in a study of blood T cell repertoires in COVID-19. Assay used: immunoSEQ multiplex PCR; TCRdb lists only in-frame clones, some missing. The sample lists 190,000 or so clones, 70% to 90% seen once, with around 9.2% in the top ten. The material sequenced was PBMCs or T cells enriched from blood (not recorded which). These receptors were collected from a man aged 35-49 years who had recovered from COVID-19. Each CDR3 is given with its conserved first and last residue. D genes are given only for firm matches. Clone size appears in some rows only: once, few, many, or a class for an expanded clone.

>TRBJ2-2|NA|TRBV4-2|once
CASTQKRFTGELFF
TGTGCCAGCACCCAAAAGCGTTTCACCGGGGAGCTGTTTTTT
>TRBJ2-3|TRBD2|TRBV30|NA
CAWSPRGGRADTQYF
TGTGCCTGGAGCCCACGTGGCGGGAGAGCAGATACGCAGTATTTT
>TRBJ1-1|NA|TRBV7-3|NA
CASSVIGGKNTEAFF
TGTGCCAGCAGCGTCATCGGGGGGAAAAACACTGAAGCTTTCTTT
>TRBJ1-1|NA|TRBV18|NA
CASSQNRVANTEAFF
TGTGCCAGCTCCCAAAACAGGGTCGCGAACACTGAAGCTTTCTTT
>TRBJ1-1|NA|TRBV7-9|NA
CASSPRVSTEAFF
TGTGCCAGCAGCCCCAGGGTCAGCACTGAAGCTTTCTTT
>TRBJ1-6|NA|TRBV5-6|NA
CASSFGEFDSPLHF
TGTGCCAGCAGCTTTGGGGAGTTTGATTCACCCCTCCACTTT
>TRBJ1-5|NA|TRBV2|NA
CASREVLGIQPQHF
TGTGCCAGCAGGGAGGTCCTAGGAATTCAGCCCCAGCATTTT
>TRBJ2-2|NA|TRBV12-2|many
CASRYSDTGELFF
TGTGCAAGTCGCTATTCCGACACCGGGGAGCTGTTTTTT
>TRBJ2-1|TRBD2|TRBV20-1|NA
CSASNTRGVLAGRNEQFF
TGCAGTGCTAGTAACACCCGGGGAGTGTTAGCGGGGCGGAATGAGCAGTTCTTC
>TRBJ2-7|TRBD1|TRBV7-9|NA
CASSQRRDRVQEQYF
TGTGCCAGCAGCCAGAGGAGGGACAGGGTGCAGGAGCAGTACTTC
>TRBJ1-5|NA|TRBV6-6|NA
CASSYLVSQPQHF
TGTGCCAGCAGTTACCTCGTTAGTCAGCCCCAGCATTTT
>TRBJ1-3|NA|TRBV5-1|few
CASSSGQGASGNTIYF
NA
>TRBJ2-2|TRBD1|TRBV5-4|many
CAGGTGKTGELFF
TGTGCCGGCGGGACAGGGAAGACCGGGGAGCTGTTTTTT
>TRBJ1-1|TRBD1|TRBV5-6|NA
CASSYSTGTGNTEAFF
TGTGCCAGCAGCTATAGTACCGGGACAGGGAACACTGAAGCTTTCTTT
>TRBJ1-6|TRBD1|TRBV6-6|NA
CASRDRDNSPLHF
TGTGCCAGCAGAGACAGGGATAATTCACCCCTCCACTTT
>TRBJ1-6|NA|TRBV3-1/TRBV3-2|NA
CASSQDNSFLSSYNSPLHF
TGTGCCAGCAGCCAAGATAACTCCTTCCTGAGCTCCTATAATTCACCCCTCCACTTT
>TRBJ2-7|TRBD1|TRBV5-5|NA
CASSLGRGRSYEQYF
TGTGCCAGCAGCTTGGGCAGGGGGCGATCCTACGAGCAGTACTTC
>TRBJ1-2|NA|TRBV30|NA
CAWRRTANYGYTF
TGTGCCTGGAGGCGGACAGCTAACTATGGCTACACCTTC
>TRBJ1-1|NA|TRBV2|NA
CASSEVGGNTEAFF
TGTGCCAGCAGTGAGGTCGGGGGTAACACTGAAGCTTTCTTT
>TRBJ2-3|NA|TRBV6-1|once
CASSEMSEGTDTQYF
TGTGCCAGCAGTGAAATGAGCGAGGGCACAGATACGCAGTATTTT
>TRBJ2-7|TRBD1|TRBV5-1|NA
CASSSGDRDSYEQYF
TGCGCCAGCAGCAGCGGGGACAGGGACTCCTACGAGCAGTACTTC
>TRBJ2-2|TRBD1|TRBV19|NA
CASRGTGNTGELFF
TGTGCCAGTAGAGGGACAGGGAACACCGGGGAGCTGTTTTTT
>TRBJ2-1|NA|TRBV12-5|NA
CASGHYEQFF
TGTGCTAGTGGTCATTATGAGCAGTTCTTC
>TRBJ1-4|NA|TRBV25-1|NA
CASSATPGSTNEKLFF
TGTGCCAGCAGTGCTACACCAGGGTCAACTAATGAAAAACTGTTTTTT
>TRBJ1-2|TRBD1|TRBV10-3|NA
CAITPDRAYYGYTF
TGTGCCATCACCCCCGACAGGGCTTACTATGGCTACACCTTC
>TRBJ2-7|TRBD1|TRBV5-4|few
CASSPRQGGNSYEQYF
TGTGCCAGCAGCCCCCGACAGGGGGGGAATTCCTACGAGCAGTACTTC
>TRBJ1-1|NA|TRBV29-1|NA
CSVEFSQGTEAFF
TGCAGCGTTGAGTTCAGTCAGGGCACTGAAGCTTTCTTT
>TRBJ1-1|NA|TRBV9|few
CASSDPSRGTEAFF
TGTGCCAGCAGCGACCCTTCTAGGGGAACTGAAGCTTTCTTT
>TRBJ2-1|TRBD2|TRBV5-1|many
CASSWGGLAGGFPSFF
TGCGCCAGCAGCTGGGGGGGCCTAGCGGGAGGGTTCCCCTCGTTCTTC
>TRBJ2-3|NA|TRBV10-3|once
CAISSSTDTQYF
TGTGCCATCTCTAGCAGCACAGATACGCAGTATTTT
>TRBJ2-3|TRBD2|TRBV3-1/TRBV3-2|NA
CASSQNGLGGGTQYF
TGTGCCAGCAGCCAAAACGGGCTCGGGGGGGGTACGCAGTATTTT
>TRBJ1-1|NA|TRBV5-4|NA
CASSLSQTNTEAFF
TGTGCCAGCAGCTTGAGCCAAACGAACACTGAAGCTTTCTTT
>TRBJ1-1|TRBD1|TRBV6-5|NA
CASSSTGGSSTEAFF
TGTGCCAGCAGTTCTACAGGGGGTAGTTCCACTGAAGCTTTCTTT
>TRBJ2-1|TRBD2|TRBV2|NA
CASLKKGTRGTSANEQFF
TGTGCCAGCTTAAAAAAGGGGACTAGAGGTACATCGGCCAATGAGCAGTTCTTC
>TRBJ2-2|NA|TRBV6-5|few
CASSFHDYLGELFF
TGTGCCAGCAGTTTCCATGACTACCTCGGGGAGCTGTTTTTT
>TRBJ1-1|NA|TRBV4-1|few
CASSQETRTEAFF
TGCGCCAGCAGCCAAGAGACACGCACGGAAGCTTTCTTT
>TRBJ2-1|NA|TRBV14|NA
CASSQYRGIVNEQFF
TGTGCCAGCAGCCAATATCGGGGTATAGTAAATGAGCAGTTCTTC